This T cell receptor beta chain is from a study of technical replicates of blood from a handful of donors. Profiling relied on immunoSEQ multiplex PCR, and the TCRdb table lists in-frame clones only, not all of them. The sample has 70,000 to 95,000 clones, 85% to 95% seen once. CDR3 length: 15 amino acids. The germline V gene has CDR1 MGHRA and CDR2 YSYEKL. Trimming removed 0 bases from V and 6 bases from J, with 15 bases in between. Sequencing used T cells isolated from PBMCs. This sequence originates from a human donor in good health. The chain links TRBV4-1 to TRBJ2-7; the D is unclear. CDR3 nucleotides: TGCGCCAGCAGCCAAGAGCTCCACCAGGTTGGCGAGCAGTACTTC. Its protein product is CASSQELHQVGEQYF.